A selection of T cell receptor beta chains follows, all from one sample in a study of T cells in localized non-small cell lung cancer. Profiled with immunoSEQ multiplex PCR; TCRdb holds only in-frame clones, not every one. The data contain more than 4,000 clones, around 50% of them seen just once; the ten biggest clones take up about 4.1%. The sequencing here drew on lymph node tissue, taken before any cancer treatment. These receptors were collected from a male donor older than 55 with stage I squamous cell lung carcinoma. CDR3s leave out the opening cysteine and the closing phenylalanine or tryptophan.

v_gene: TRBV5-1
CDR3aa: ASSLLAGVYNEQF

v_gene: TRBV7-6
CDR3aa: ASSSSRQQLTDTQY

v_gene: TRBV30
CDR3aa: AWSFNTGELF

v_gene: TRBV28
CDR3aa: ASRSTSGSATTQY

v_gene: TRBV19
CDR3aa: ASSIGTGGDEKLF

v_gene: TRBV19
CDR3aa: ASSQGGAGLDTQY

v_gene: TRBV19
CDR3aa: ASSSRLARGTDTQY

v_gene: TRBV28
CDR3aa: ASKGGVDPIKAEQY

v_gene: TRBV28
CDR3aa: ASRSVAETQY

v_gene: TRBV28
CDR3aa: ASQELLSSYEQY

v_gene: TRBV19
CDR3aa: ASSIALGGGGRDTQY

v_gene: TRBV2
CDR3aa: ASSEGTYQETQY

v_gene: TRBV29-1
CDR3aa: SVVSRLYGYT

v_gene: TRBV18
CDR3aa: ASSPRERQETQY

v_gene: TRBV18
CDR3aa: ASSPRGSAYEQY

v_gene: TRBV5-1
CDR3aa: ASSLAFAGEGPPENIQY

v_gene: TRBV12-2
CDR3aa: ASRLPRTTVNTIY

v_gene: TRBV19
CDR3aa: ASSIRGPAPHNEQF

v_gene: TRBV11-3
CDR3aa: ASSLSVLNPSTDTQY

v_gene: TRBV10-3
CDR3aa: AISESGTGGEKLF

v_gene: TRBV15
CDR3aa: ATSRPKGGDRGNQPQH

v_gene: TRBV30
CDR3aa: AWSVGGRAF

v_gene: TRBV18
CDR3aa: ASSRGSGGDTQY

v_gene: TRBV28
CDR3aa: ASSLISPATNEKLF

v_gene: TRBV11-3
CDR3aa: ASSLPPGTYNEQF

v_gene: TRBV6-8
CDR3aa: ASSTEVGVGAL

v_gene: TRBV19
CDR3aa: ASRFRASGTYTGELF

v_gene: TRBV11-3
CDR3aa: ASSLDGGFSGANVLT

v_gene: TRBV6-8
CDR3aa: ASSPLWWAGYSNQPQH

v_gene: TRBV6-7
CDR3aa: ASSSGTGGKETQY

v_gene: TRBV11-3
CDR3aa: ASSLFLVSAQAKNIQY

v_gene: TRBV12-1
CDR3aa: ASSFAWREFRKNIQY

v_gene: TRBV18
CDR3aa: ASSRDSQETQY

v_gene: TRBV7-7
CDR3aa: ASSLRLALSYEQY

v_gene: TRBV5-8
CDR3aa: ASRSAGSSEQF

v_gene: TRBV6-1
CDR3aa: ASSEGDGGGNQPQH

v_gene: TRBV11-3
CDR3aa: ASSLIAGGTDTQY

v_gene: TRBV11-3
CDR3aa: ASSSPGTGGVWDEKLF

v_gene: TRBV12-5
CDR3aa: ASGGLDTQY

v_gene: TRBV9
CDR3aa: ASSSPLGGGTTNEKLF

v_gene: TRBV9
CDR3aa: ASSVVGTRDETQY

v_gene: TRBV7-2
CDR3aa: ASSLPLPSGRNTGELF

v_gene: TRBV15
CDR3aa: ATSREGPPNTGELF

v_gene: TRBV19
CDR3aa: ASSRALTYEQY

v_gene: TRBV11-3
CDR3aa: ASSPDPGGWEKLF

v_gene: TRBV6-8
CDR3aa: ASSYSYTPGQETQY

v_gene: TRBV28
CDR3aa: ASLRTENTEAF

v_gene: TRBV29-1
CDR3aa: SVVPPGVNEQF

v_gene: TRBV6-8
CDR3aa: ASNKDRLRPLSYEQY

v_gene: TRBV9
CDR3aa: ASSWAPRTDTQY

v_gene: TRBV15
CDR3aa: ATSREGTGFQETQY

v_gene: TRBV30
CDR3aa: AWNTYEKLF

v_gene: TRBV29-1
CDR3aa: SVVWLLNTEAF

v_gene: TRBV28
CDR3aa: ASRSGDLNQPQH

v_gene: TRBV28
CDR3aa: ASSYERREPQH

v_gene: TRBV11-3
CDR3aa: ASSLFSGGNYEQY